A selection of T cell receptor beta chains follows, all from one sample in a study of T cell responses to AZD1222 COVID-19 vaccine. Only in-frame clones appear in the TCRdb table, and some are missing; sequencing was by immunoSEQ multiplex PCR. The data show almost 80,000 clones, approximately 86% seen once. This material consisted of peripheral blood, taken on day 0 of AZD1222 vaccination. These receptors originate from an adult in good health. The CDR3 runs from the conserved cysteine through the conserved F or W. D genes are given only for firm matches. Part of the rows lack a size; the others show once, few, many or a class for expanded clones.

d_call,j_call,clone_size,v_call,cdr3_nt,cdr3_aa
NA,TRBJ1-1,NA,TRBV11-3,TGTGCCAGCAGCCAAGGGATGAACACTGAAGCTTTCTTT,CASSQGMNTEAFF
NA,TRBJ2-2,NA,TRBV7-9,TGTGCCAGCAGCTTTGGGGCCGGGGAGCTGTTTTTT,CASSFGAGELFF
NA,TRBJ2-4,NA,TRBV2,TGTGCCAGCAGTGAAGCGCTTACAGGCAGGTACATTCAGTACTTC,CASSEALTGRYIQYF
NA,TRBJ2-2,NA,TRBV19,TGTGCCAGTAGTCTACAGGACATCGGGACCGTGGAGCTGTTTTTT,CASSLQDIGTVELFF
TRBD1,TRBJ2-7,once,TRBV6-2/TRBV6-3,TGTGCCAGCAGTTACCCTGGGACAGGGAGGGCCTACGAGCAGTACTTC,CASSYPGTGRAYEQYF
NA,TRBJ2-1,NA,TRBV7-9,TGTGCCAGCAGCTTAGATGAGCAGTTCTTC,CASSLDEQFF
NA,TRBJ2-7,NA,TRBV10-3,TGTGCCATCAGTGGCGACTCGTACGAGCAGTACTTC,CAISGDSYEQYF
NA,TRBJ1-4,NA,TRBV7-2,TGTGCCAGCAGCTATCGATCAGGAAATAATGAAAAACTGTTTTTT,CASSYRSGNNEKLFF
NA,TRBJ1-4,few,TRBV7-2,TGTGCCAGCAGCCGGACTCGGGATGAAAAACTGTTTTTT,CASSRTRDEKLFF
NA,TRBJ1-2,NA,TRBV7-2,TGTGCCAGCAGCTTGGTTAACTATGGCTACACCTTC,CASSLVNYGYTF
NA,TRBJ2-4,once,TRBV2,TGTGCCAGCAACTATGATCAGATACAGTACTTC,CASNYDQIQYF
NA,TRBJ2-5,NA,TRBV7-2,TGTGCCAGCAGCTTAGACTTGGGAACGGAGACCCAGTACTTC,CASSLDLGTETQYF
NA,TRBJ1-4,NA,TRBV10-2,TGCGCCAGCACTTCCTCAGGTAGACTGTTTTTT,CASTSSGRLFF
NA,TRBJ2-5,NA,TRBV10-2,TGCGCCAGCAGTGAGGTGGCGGAGACCCAGTACTTC,CASSEVAETQYF